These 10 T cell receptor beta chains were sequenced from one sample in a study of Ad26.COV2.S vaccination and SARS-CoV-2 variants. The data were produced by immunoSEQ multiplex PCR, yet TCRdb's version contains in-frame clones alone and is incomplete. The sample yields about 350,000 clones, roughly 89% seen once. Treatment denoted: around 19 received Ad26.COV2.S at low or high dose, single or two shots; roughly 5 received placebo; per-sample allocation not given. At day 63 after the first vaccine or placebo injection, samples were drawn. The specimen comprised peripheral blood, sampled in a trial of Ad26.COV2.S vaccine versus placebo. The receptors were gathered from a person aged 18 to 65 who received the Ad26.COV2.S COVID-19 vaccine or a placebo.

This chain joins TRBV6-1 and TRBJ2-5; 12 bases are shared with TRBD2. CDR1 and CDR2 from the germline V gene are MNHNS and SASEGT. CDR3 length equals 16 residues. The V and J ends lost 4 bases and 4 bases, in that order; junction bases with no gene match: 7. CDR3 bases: TGTGCCAGCAGTGCCGGACTAGCGGGATCGGGAGAGACCCAGTACTTC. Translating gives CASSAGLAGSGETQYF.

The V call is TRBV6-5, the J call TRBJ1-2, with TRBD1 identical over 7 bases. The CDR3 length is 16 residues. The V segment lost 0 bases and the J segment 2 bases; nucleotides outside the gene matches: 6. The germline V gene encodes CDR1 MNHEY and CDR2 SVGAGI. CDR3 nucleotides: TGTGCCAGCAGTTACTCGAAGCCAGGGGGAAACTATGGCTACACCTTC. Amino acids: CASSYSKPGGNYGYTF.

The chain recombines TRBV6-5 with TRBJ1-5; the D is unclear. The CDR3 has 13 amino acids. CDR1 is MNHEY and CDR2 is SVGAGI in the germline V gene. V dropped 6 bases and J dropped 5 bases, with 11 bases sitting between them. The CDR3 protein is CASRESRDQPQHF. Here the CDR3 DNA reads TGTGCCAGCAGGGAGAGTCGGGATCAGCCCCAGCATTTT.

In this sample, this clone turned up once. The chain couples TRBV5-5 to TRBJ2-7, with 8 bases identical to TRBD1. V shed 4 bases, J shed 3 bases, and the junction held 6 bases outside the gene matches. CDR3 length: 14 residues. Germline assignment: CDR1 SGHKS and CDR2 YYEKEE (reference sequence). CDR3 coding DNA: TGTGCCAGCAGCCTTCCCGGGACAGGCTACGAGCAGTACTTC. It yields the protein CASSLPGTGYEQYF. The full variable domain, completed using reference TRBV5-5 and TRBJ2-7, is DAGVTQSPTHLIKTRGQQVTLRCSPISGHKSVSWYQQVLGQGPQFIFQYYEKEERGRGNFPDRFSARQFPNYSSELNVNALLLGDSALYLCASSLPGTGYEQYFGPGTRLTVT.

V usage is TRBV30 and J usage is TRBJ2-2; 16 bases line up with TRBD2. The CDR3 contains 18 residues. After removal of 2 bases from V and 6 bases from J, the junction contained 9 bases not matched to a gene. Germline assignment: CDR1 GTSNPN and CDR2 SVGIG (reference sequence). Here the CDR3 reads CAWSRGLAGGPGAGELFF. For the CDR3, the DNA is TGTGCCTGGAGTCGGGGACTAGCGGGAGGGCCTGGCGCCGGGGAGCTGTTTTTT.

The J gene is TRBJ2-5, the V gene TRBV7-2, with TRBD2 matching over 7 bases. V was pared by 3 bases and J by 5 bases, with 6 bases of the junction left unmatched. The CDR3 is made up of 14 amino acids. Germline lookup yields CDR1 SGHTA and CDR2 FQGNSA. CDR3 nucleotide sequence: TGTGCCAGCAGCTTCGGCGGGAGATTGGAGACCCAGTACTTC. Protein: CASSFGGRLETQYF.

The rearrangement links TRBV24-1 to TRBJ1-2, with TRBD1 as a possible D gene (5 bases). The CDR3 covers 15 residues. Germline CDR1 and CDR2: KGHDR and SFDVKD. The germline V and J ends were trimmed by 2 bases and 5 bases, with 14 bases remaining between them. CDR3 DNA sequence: TGTGCCACCAGTGATTCACGCAGGGTGGGGTATGGCTACACCTTC. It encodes CATSDSRRVGYGYTF.

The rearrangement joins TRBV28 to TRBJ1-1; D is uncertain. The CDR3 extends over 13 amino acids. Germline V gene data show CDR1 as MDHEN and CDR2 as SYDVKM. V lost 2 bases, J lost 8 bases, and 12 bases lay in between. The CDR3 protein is CASSLSSLDEAFF. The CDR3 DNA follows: TGTGCCAGCAGTTTAAGCAGCCTAGACGAAGCTTTCTTT.

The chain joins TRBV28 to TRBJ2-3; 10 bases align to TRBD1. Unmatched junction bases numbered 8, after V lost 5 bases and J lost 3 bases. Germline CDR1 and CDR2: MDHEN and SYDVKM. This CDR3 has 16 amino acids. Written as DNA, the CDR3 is TGTGCCAGCAGTACCCGACAGGGGGCGGGTACAGATACGCAGTATTTT. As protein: CASSTRQGAGTDTQYF.

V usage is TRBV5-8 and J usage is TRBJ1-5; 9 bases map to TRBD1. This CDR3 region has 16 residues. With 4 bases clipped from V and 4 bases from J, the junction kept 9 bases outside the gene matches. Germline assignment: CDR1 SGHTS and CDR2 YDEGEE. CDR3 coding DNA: TGTGCCAGCAGCACCGGACAGGGGCGCCGAAATCAGCCCCAGCATTTT. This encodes CASSTGQGRRNQPQHF.